These 4 T cell receptor beta chains were all obtained from the same sample, sequenced in a study of early T cells in non-severe SARS-CoV-2 infection. TCRdb used MiXCR to reprocess the 5' RACE reads, holding one entry per CDR3 protein. In the table there are around 63,000 distinct CDR3 sequences, 4.5% to 7.5% of which are singletons. The sequences come from whole blood, collected at baseline. These receptors came from an adult who was a healthcare worker with PCR-confirmed SARS-CoV-2 infection or an uninfected control (not recorded which).

The CDR3 spells CASRQTGVWDTQYF. CDR3 bases: TGTGCCAGCAGGCAGACAGGGGTGTGGGATACGCAGTATTTT. The chain uses TRBV28 and TRBJ2-3; TRBD1 matches at 8 bases. This CDR3 has 14 amino acids. CDR1 and CDR2 from the germline V gene are MDHEN and SYDVKM. Unmatched junction bases numbered 8, after V lost 6 bases and J lost 6 bases.

This clonotype was counted at least ten times. The rearrangement uses TRBV18 and TRBJ2-3; 11 bases fit TRBD2. Trimming at V came to 2 bases and at J to 0 bases, leaving 7 bases not matched to a gene. The CDR3 extends over 18 amino acids. Germline-derived CDR1 and CDR2 are KGHSH and LQKENI. The CDR3 loop is CASSPTSGSVRSTDTQYF. CDR3 DNA: TGTGCCAGCTCACCAACTAGCGGGAGCGTGAGGAGCACAGATACGCAGTATTTT.

This clonotype was counted ten times or more. As DNA, the CDR3 is TGCGCCAGCAGTACAGCCATGAACACTGAAGCTTTCTTT. This codes for CASSTAMNTEAFF. This chain joins TRBV10-1 and TRBJ1-1, with D unclear. CDR3 length equals 13 residues. CDR1 is WNHNN and CDR2 is SYGVQD in the germline V gene (reference sequence). V dropped 5 bases and J dropped 0 bases, with 7 bases sitting between them.

This clonotype was observed a few times. The chain employs TRBV6-5 and TRBJ1-6, with unresolved D. CDR1 is MNHEY and CDR2 is SVGAGI in the germline V gene. The CDR3 totals 15 residues. Trimming pared 0 bases from V and 7 bases from J, leaving 10 bases between. The CDR3: CASSYSAAANSPLHF. For the CDR3, the DNA is TGTGCCAGCAGTTACTCGGCAGCTGCCAATTCACCCCTCCACTTT.